The 28 T cell receptor beta chains in this list originate from one sample, sequenced in a study of blood T cell repertoires in COVID-19. The protocol was immunoSEQ multiplex PCR, while the TCRdb copy is restricted to in-frame clones and leaves out a portion. The repertoire has around 130,000 clones, approximately 80% of them found once; the top ten carry 10% to 15%. The specimen sequenced was peripheral blood. The receptors were sampled from a woman aged 55-69 years with acute or convalescent COVID-19.

V and J are TRBV18 and TRBJ1-1, with 11 bases that match TRBD1. Losses at the gene ends were 4 bases for V and 5 bases for J; bases not matched to a gene: 12. Germline CDR1 reads KGHSH; CDR2 reads LQKENI. CDR3 length equals 17 residues. This CDR3 reads CASSLSRVGQGGTEAFF. In DNA form, the CDR3 reads TGTGCCAGCTCACTATCACGTGTGGGACAGGGGGGGACTGAAGCTTTCTTT.

This clone was picked up a small number of times. The chain is built from TRBV11-2 and TRBJ1-2, with a weak D call TRBD1 (6 bases). Per the germline V gene, CDR1 is SGHAT and CDR2 is FQNNGV. The CDR3 has 14 residues. Between the trimmed V and J ends, which lost 5 bases and 8 bases, there was a span of 18 bases. The CDR3 DNA follows: TGTGCCAGCAGCATAGGCGACAGGACGTTGGGCTACACCTTC. It yields the protein CASSIGDRTLGYTF.

This sequence joins TRBV18 and TRBJ1-1; the D gene is possibly TRBD1 (5 bases). Per the germline V gene, CDR1 is KGHSH and CDR2 is LQKENI. V shed 5 bases and J shed 1 base, with 5 bases lying between them. This CDR3 has 12 residues. The CDR3 bases are TGTGCCAGCTCAGGGGCGAACACTGAAGCTTTCTTT. It is translated as CASSGANTEAFF. Looking up the rest from reference TRBV18 and TRBJ1-1 gives the full variable domain: NAGVMQNPRHLVRRRGQEARLRCSPMKGHSHVYWYRQLPEEGLKFMVYLQKENIIDESGMPKERFSAEFPKEGPSILRIQQVVRGDSAAYFCASSGANTEAFFGQGTRLTVV.

The gene calls are TRBV24-1 and TRBJ2-1, with 8 bases fitting TRBD2. Germline loops: CDR1 KGHDR, CDR2 SFDVKD. This CDR3 contains 16 residues. V lost 4 bases, J lost 4 bases, and 8 bases stayed unmatched. CDR3 loop: CATSDHERGNYNEQFF. In DNA, the CDR3 is TGTGCCACCAGTGACCATGAGCGGGGGAATTACAATGAGCAGTTCTTC.

The chain is built from TRBV9 and TRBJ2-3; 8 nucleotides align to TRBD1. The CDR3 is 17 amino acids. Looked up from germline, CDR1 is SGDLS and CDR2 is YYNGEE. The junction had 12 bases not matched to a gene; V was cut back by 4 bases and J by 2 bases. The CDR3 DNA reads TGTGCCAGCAGCCCTCAGGGGGGACAGGTTTTCACAGATACGCAGTATTTT. This sequence encodes CASSPQGGQVFTDTQYF.

The J gene is TRBJ2-7, the V gene TRBV3-1 (or the pseudogene TRBV3-2), with no clear D. The CDR3 covers 13 residues. In germline, CDR1 is LGHDT, CDR2 YNNKEL (reference sequence). V lost 4 bases to trimming and J lost 3 bases, with 10 bases between them. CDR3 region: CASSPNRVYEQYF. CDR3 coding DNA: TGTGCCAGCAGCCCAAACCGCGTCTACGAGCAGTACTTC.

A single count supports this clone. The chain carries TRBV5-6 and TRBJ1-4; 7 bases agree with TRBD1. The length of the CDR3 is 14 residues. Germline assignment: CDR1 SGHDT and CDR2 YYEEEE. The V and J ends lost 2 bases and 10 bases, in that order; junction bases with no gene match: 8. The CDR3 here is CASSFWDRPGKLFF. In DNA, the CDR3 is TGTGCCAGCAGCTTTTGGGACAGACCTGGAAAACTGTTTTTT. The full variable domain, in which reference TRBV5-6 and TRBJ1-4 provide the parts outside the CDR3, is DAGVTQSPTHLIKTRGQQVTLRCSPKSGHDTVSWYQQALGQGPQFIFQYYEEEERQRGNFPDRFSGHQFPNYSSELNVNALLLGDSALYLCASSFWDRPGKLFFGSGTQLSVL.

This clone appeared once. The V and J genes are TRBV19 and TRBJ1-1, with a weak D call TRBD1 (5 bases). Germline loops: CDR1 LNHDA, CDR2 SQIVND (reference sequence). Between the trimmed V and J ends, which lost 6 bases and 4 bases, there was a span of 15 bases. The CDR3 spans 14 residues. The CDR3 protein is CASSGRDWGTEAFF. The CDR3 DNA reads as TGTGCCAGTAGCGGCAGGGATTGGGGCACTGAAGCTTTCTTT.

The chain recombines TRBV3-1 (or the pseudogene TRBV3-2) with TRBJ2-1, with no clear D. This CDR3 is built from 15 residues. Deletions cut 1 base from V and 9 bases from J, with 16 bases between. Germline V gives CDR1 LGHDT, CDR2 YNNKEL (reference sequence). CDR3 sequence reads: CASSQGFLAEGEQFF. CDR3 nucleotides: TGTGCCAGCAGCCAAGGGTTTTTAGCAGAAGGTGAGCAGTTCTTC.

This clone was found once. The rearrangement uses TRBV4-2 and TRBJ2-3; 8 bases match TRBD1. V was clipped by 0 bases and J by 2 bases; unmatched bases: 4. The length of the CDR3 is 16 residues. Germline CDR1 reads LGHNA; CDR2 reads YNFKEQ. The CDR3: CASSQEDRANTDTQYF. As DNA, the CDR3 is TGTGCCAGCAGCCAAGAGGACAGGGCCAACACAGATACGCAGTATTTT.

The V gene is TRBV4-2, the J gene TRBJ2-3; maybe TRBD2 (6 bases). Germline V gene lookup returns CDR1 LGHNA and CDR2 YNFKEQ. The CDR3 has 20 amino acids. V was pared by 0 bases and J by 2 bases, with 24 bases between. CDR3 nucleotide sequence: TGTGCCAGCAGCCAAGATTCATCGCCCGGGAGTTACACTGTCACAGATACGCAGTATTTT. Protein product: CASSQDSSPGSYTVTDTQYF.

This clone turned up a few times. The chain has TRBV7-2 and TRBJ2-7; TRBD2 agrees at 9 bases. Germline CDR1 and CDR2: SGHTA and FQGNSA. The V segment lost 4 bases and the J segment 3 bases; nucleotides outside the gene matches: 4. The CDR3 covers 14 residues. CDR3 bases: TGTGCCAGCAGCTCTAGCGGGGACCTCTACGAGCAGTACTTC. It codes for CASSSSGDLYEQYF.

The chain combines TRBV11-2 with TRBJ2-2, with 7 positions matching TRBD1. The CDR3 is 16 amino acids. Germline CDR1 is SGHAT and CDR2 is FQNNGV. The V segment lost 6 bases and the J segment 2 bases; nucleotides outside the gene matches: 9. CDR3 coding DNA: TGTGCCAGCAGTTCACGCTACAGGGGAAACACCGGGGAGCTGTTTTTT. Translation gives CASSSRYRGNTGELFF.

This rearrangement joins TRBV18 to TRBJ2-7; 8 bases map to TRBD1. The V segment lost 6 bases and the J segment 4 bases; nucleotides outside the gene matches: 11. Germline CDR1 reads KGHSH; CDR2 reads LQKENI. This CDR3 spans 15 amino acids. The CDR3, as DNA: TGTGCCAGCTCCCTGGGGCAGGGGGCGTCGTACGAGCAGTACGTC. As protein: CASSLGQGASYEQYV.

The rearrangement joins TRBV5-5 to TRBJ2-5; 7 bases match TRBD2. V lost 6 bases to trimming and J lost 5 bases; unmatched junction nucleotides: 7. The CDR3 totals 13 residues. CDR1 and CDR2 from the germline V gene are SGHKS and YYEKEE (reference sequence). CDR3 in amino acids: CASTPGEGETQYF. The CDR3 coding sequence is TGTGCCAGCACCCCCGGGGAGGGGGAGACCCAGTACTTC. Complete variable domain (other parts from reference TRBV5-5 and TRBJ2-5): DAGVTQSPTHLIKTRGQQVTLRCSPISGHKSVSWYQQVLGQGPQFIFQYYEKEERGRGNFPDRFSARQFPNYSSELNVNALLLGDSALYLCASTPGEGETQYFGPGTRLLVL.

The chain has TRBV4-1 and TRBJ2-4, with D tentatively TRBD2 (5 bases). Germline CDR1 and CDR2: MGHRA and YSYEKL. The length of the CDR3 is 15 residues. The germline V and J ends were trimmed by 0 bases and 5 bases, with 11 bases remaining between them. The CDR3 region is CASSQDRGWENIQYF. The DNA of the CDR3 is TGCGCCAGCAGCCAAGATCGGGGATGGGAAAACATTCAGTACTTC.

This chain links TRBV6-5 with TRBJ1-5, with D unresolved. Germline V lookup: CDR1 MNHEY, CDR2 SVGAGI. The CDR3 consists of 12 residues. Trimming shortened V by 6 bases and J by 5 bases, and 8 bases separated the two germline ends. The CDR3 region is CASSREDQPQHF. CDR3 DNA sequence: TGTGCCAGCAGCCGGGAGGATCAGCCCCAGCATTTT.

The rearrangement uses TRBV2 and TRBJ1-5; D call uncertain. V was cut by 4 bases and J by 0 bases, with 10 bases left in between. The germline V gene encodes CDR1 SNHLY and CDR2 FYNNEI. The CDR3 is 15 amino acids. This CDR3 reads CASSGVRNSNQPQHF. CDR3 in DNA: TGTGCCAGCAGTGGGGTCAGGAATAGCAATCAGCCCCAGCATTTT.

The chain recombines TRBV2 with TRBJ2-5, with D possibly TRBD2 on 5 matching bases. Germline assignment: CDR1 SNHLY and CDR2 FYNNEI. The CDR3 consists of 15 residues. V lost 4 bases to trimming and J lost 5 bases, with 17 bases between them. The chain's CDR3 is CASSAEDSPSETQYF. In DNA form, the CDR3 reads TGTGCCAGCAGTGCTGAGGACTCGCCTTCGGAGACCCAGTACTTC.

The genes are TRBV6-6 and TRBJ2-5; TRBD2 aligns across 7 bases. J lost 5 bases, V lost 6 bases, and 9 bases had no gene match. Germline V gives CDR1 MNHNY, CDR2 SVGAGI (reference sequence). This CDR3 comprises 14 residues. The CDR3 loop reads CASSPDGRRETQYF. The CDR3 DNA reads as TGTGCCAGCAGCCCCGACGGGAGGAGGGAGACCCAGTACTTC.

The V gene is TRBV7-2, the J gene TRBJ1-6; D is unresolved. CDR3 length: 14 residues. In germline, CDR1 is SGHTA, CDR2 FQGNSA. The V and J ends lost 4 bases and 0 bases respectively, with 4 bases between them. CDR3 nucleotides: TGTGCCAGCAGCTATAGCTCCTATAATTCACCCCTCCACTTT. Its protein product is CASSYSSYNSPLHF. The full variable domain, in which reference TRBV7-2 and TRBJ1-6 provide the parts outside the CDR3, is GAGVSQSPSNKVTEKGKDVELRCDPISGHTALYWYRQSLGQGLEFLIYFQGNSAPDKSGLPSDRFSAERTGGSVSTLTIQRTQQEDSAVYLCASSYSSYNSPLHFGNGTRLTVT.

This clone has more than one count but fewer than ten. The J gene is TRBJ1-5, the V gene TRBV15, with D uncertain. Between the trimmed V and J ends, which lost 3 bases and 4 bases, there was a span of 10 bases. This CDR3 comprises 14 residues. Germline V gene data show CDR1 as LNHNV and CDR2 as YYDKDF (reference sequence). The CDR3: CATSSPGSNQPQHF. The CDR3 DNA sequence: TGTGCCACCAGCAGTCCGGGTTCGAATCAGCCCCAGCATTTT.

The chain links TRBV7-2 to TRBJ2-5; D call uncertain. CDR3 size: 16 residues. Per germline, CDR1 SGHTA and CDR2 FQGNSA. V was cut by 3 bases and J by 0 bases, with 14 bases left in between. This chain's CDR3 is CASSFPPSRDQETQYF. In DNA, the CDR3 is TGTGCCAGCAGCTTTCCTCCCTCCCGGGACCAAGAGACCCAGTACTTC.

This clone was counted once. The gene calls are TRBV5-1 and TRBJ1-1, with D maybe TRBD1 (5 bases). The CDR3 sequence is 13 residues long. V dropped 5 bases and J dropped 6 bases, with 14 bases sitting between them. CDR1 is SGHRS and CDR2 is YFSETQ in the germline V gene. The CDR3 DNA reads TGCGCCAGCAGTCAGGGTTTCGGCGCTGAAGCTTTCTTT. It is translated as CASSQGFGAEAFF. Drawing the rest from reference TRBV5-1 and TRBJ1-1, the complete variable domain is KAGVTQTPRYLIKTRGQQVTLSCSPISGHRSVSWYQQTPGQGLQFLFEYFSETQRNKGNFPGRFSGRQFSNSRSEMNVSTLELGDSALYLCASSQGFGAEAFFGQGTRLTVV.

The genes are TRBV7-8 and TRBJ1-3; TRBD1 is a possible D gene (5 bases). This CDR3 has 14 amino acids. Trimming removed 5 bases from V and 0 bases from J, with 8 bases in between. In germline, CDR1 is SGHVS, CDR2 FQNEAQ. CDR3 coding DNA: TGTGCCAGCAGCCGGGACTTCTCTGGAAACACCATATATTTT. Translated, it gives CASSRDFSGNTIYF.

This chain joins TRBV2 and TRBJ1-6, with 8 positions matching TRBD1. With V trimmed by 5 bases and J by 10 bases, 10 bases remained unmatched. CDR1 and CDR2 from the germline V gene are SNHLY and FYNNEI. The CDR3 runs 15 residues. In DNA, the CDR3 is TGTGCCAGCAGTAACCAGGGGGCTGACGGATCACCCCTCCACTTT. The encoded protein is CASSNQGADGSPLHF.

This clone has a single count. The chain is built from TRBV5-8 and TRBJ1-4, with TRBD1 as a possible D gene (6 bases). CDR3 size: 15 residues. V shed 5 bases and J shed 6 bases, with 17 bases lying between them. Germline assignment: CDR1 SGHTS and CDR2 YDEGEE. The CDR3 bases are TGTGCCAGCAGTCCTATCAGGGGCGCGGATGAAAAACTGTTTTTT. Amino acids: CASSPIRGADEKLFF.

The chain recombines TRBV6-6 with TRBJ2-7, with 10 bases matching TRBD2. CDR1 is MNHNY and CDR2 is SVGAGI in the germline V gene (reference sequence). CDR3 size: 14 residues. The trim removed 5 bases at V and 4 bases at J, leaving 5 bases unmatched. The CDR3 nucleotides are TGTGCCAGCAGTACCGGACTAGCGGAATACGAGCAGTACTTC. Translation gives CASSTGLAEYEQYF.